The next 31 T cell receptor beta chains were all read from a single sample in a study of cytomegalovirus exposure and HLA in healthy donors (dated by TCRdb to 2017 to 2019). Libraries were built with the immunoSEQ multiplex PCR assay. The multiplex PCR relied on a mix of 60 forward primers for TCR Vbeta segments and 13 reverse primers for TCR Jbeta segments. Sourced from immuneACCESS, this table was stored by TCRdb with only in-frame sequences that have V and J called. A share of the clones is absent; for the studies checked, an unresolved V gene accounts for under half, and the remainder has no known explanation. For this sample the table gives approximately 200,000 clones, of which roughly 80% were detected only once. Clones ranked in the top ten supply 1.6% of the sample. Input material: PBMCs. The receptors stem from a woman between 18 and 29 years old in good health and CMV-seronegative.

This clone was picked up a small number of times. The chain combines TRBV28 with TRBJ1-6; 7 positions match TRBD1. Per germline, CDR1 MDHEN and CDR2 SYDVKM. CDR3 length: 15 residues. The ends lost 3 bases at V and 5 bases at J; junction bases unmatched: 4. The CDR3: CASSFLQGDNSPLHF. In DNA form, the CDR3 reads TGTGCCAGCAGTTTTCTCCAGGGGGATAATTCACCCCTCCACTTT.

The chain employs TRBV6-5 and TRBJ2-7; TRBD2 agrees at 7 bases. V shed 10 bases and J 4 bases; nucleotides not matched to a gene: 4. This CDR3 region has 11 residues. Per the germline V gene, CDR1 is MNHEY and CDR2 is SVGAGI. The CDR3, as DNA: TGTGCCACTGGGGAGGGATACGAGCAGTACTTC. This encodes CATGEGYEQYF.

V gene TRBV7-3 combines with J gene TRBJ2-1; TRBD2 agrees at 14 bases. Trimming took 6 bases from V and 2 from J; bases not matched to a gene: 9. In germline, CDR1 is SGHTA, CDR2 FQGTGA. The CDR3 has 18 residues. In nucleotides, the CDR3 is TGTGCCAGCAGTCCCACTCCGGGACTAGCGGGGGCCTACAATGAGCAGTTCTTC. Its protein is CASSPTPGLAGAYNEQFF.

The CDR3 spells CASSPRTGIYEAFF. The CDR3 bases are TGTGCCAGCAGCCCTAGGACAGGGATCTATGAAGCTTTCTTT. The chain is built from TRBV7-6 and TRBJ1-1; 8 bases agree with TRBD1. The V and J ends lost 5 bases and 7 bases, in that order; junction bases with no gene match: 9. The CDR3 runs to 14 residues. Germline lookup yields CDR1 SGHVS and CDR2 FNYEAQ.

This clone was picked up a small number of times. The chain combines TRBV6-5 with TRBJ1-4, with 7 bases matching TRBD1. The ends lost 6 bases at V and 4 bases at J; junction bases unmatched: 5. This CDR3 has 14 residues. CDR1 is MNHEY, CDR2 SVGAGI, per germline. CDR3 amino acids: CASRRTGDNEKLFF. CDR3 nucleotides: TGTGCCAGCAGACGGACAGGTGATAATGAAAAACTGTTTTTT.

V and J are TRBV27 and TRBJ2-7, with 15 bases that match TRBD2. J was trimmed by 5 bases and V by 3 bases; bases with no gene match: 2. The CDR3 has 15 residues. Germline values: CDR1 MNHEY, CDR2 SMNVEV (reference sequence). The chain's CDR3 is CASSLGLAGGNEQYF. In DNA form, the CDR3 reads TGTGCCAGCAGTTTGGGACTAGCGGGAGGAAACGAGCAGTACTTC.

The rearrangement uses TRBV28 and TRBJ1-5, with no clear D. CDR1 is MDHEN, CDR2 SYDVKM, per germline. The CDR3 sequence is 15 residues long. V gave up 3 bases and J gave up 6 bases, with 15 bases separating them. CDR3 in DNA: TGTGCCAGCAGTTTTGGTCAGAGGGCGGGTCAGCCCCAGCATTTT. This translates into CASSFGQRAGQPQHF.

The chain recombines TRBV11-2 with TRBJ2-7; TRBD1 matches at 7 bases. CDR1 SGHAT and CDR2 FQNNGV come from the germline V gene. The CDR3 has 15 amino acids. The junction had 10 bases not matched to a gene; V was cut back by 4 bases and J by 4 bases. The DNA for the CDR3 is TGTGCCAGCAGCTCACAAGGGGGCCCCCGGTACGAGCAGTACTTC. It encodes CASSSQGGPRYEQYF.

This clone was found a few times. This chain joins TRBV10-3 and TRBJ2-1, with 11 bases aligning to TRBD2. Germline CDR1 reads ENHRY; CDR2 reads SYGVKD. With 0 bases clipped from V and 9 bases from J, the junction kept 7 bases outside the gene matches. The CDR3 contains 16 residues. In nucleotides, the CDR3 is TGTGCCATCAGTGAGTCGGCTAGCGGGGGGCGCGGTGAGCAGTTCTTC. Amino acids: CAISESASGGRGEQFF.

CDR3 nucleotides: TGTGCCACCAGCAGAGATATGGGCCAGCGGGAGTCCCACGAGCAGTACTTC. Residues: CATSRDMGQRESHEQYF. The genes are TRBV15 and TRBJ2-7; 8 nucleotides line up with TRBD2. V shed 0 bases and J 5 bases; nucleotides not matched to a gene: 12. The CDR3 contains 17 residues. CDR1 is LNHNV, CDR2 YYDKDF, per germline (reference sequence).

The V call is TRBV28, the J call TRBJ1-1; no clear D gene. The CDR3 has 14 amino acids. Germline V gene sequence: CDR1 MDHEN, CDR2 SYDVKM. V was pared by 5 bases and J by 6 bases, with 16 bases between. CDR3: CASSRYPTSSEAFF. Here the CDR3 DNA reads TGTGCCAGCAGTCGATATCCGACTTCCTCTGAAGCTTTCTTT.

The sample holds a few counts of this clone. This chain uses TRBV27 with TRBJ1-6; possibly TRBD1 for D (6 bases). The germline V and J ends were trimmed by 6 bases and 8 bases, with 14 bases remaining between them. The CDR3 spans 14 residues. From germline, CDR1 is MNHEY and CDR2 SMNVEV (reference sequence). The CDR3 DNA reads TGTGCCAGCAGATCGGGGGGCCGCGATTCACCCCTCCACTTT. Translated, it gives CASRSGGRDSPLHF.

The chain employs TRBV29-1 and TRBJ2-2; TRBD2 matches 13 bases. The germline CDR1 and CDR2 sequences are SQVTM and ANQGSEA. The junction had 5 bases not matched to a gene; V was cut back by 4 bases and J by 0 bases. CDR3 length: 17 residues. The CDR3 coding sequence is TGCAGCGTTGTAGGAGGACTAGCGGGAGCGAACACCGGGGAGCTGTTTTTT. It encodes CSVVGGLAGANTGELFF.

The rearrangement uses TRBV5-1 and TRBJ2-7; possibly TRBD1 for D (5 bases). Germline V gene data show CDR1 as SGHRS and CDR2 as YFSETQ. CDR3 length: 15 amino acids. Deletions cut 5 bases from V and 0 bases from J, with 15 bases between. The CDR3 sequence is CASRTSTASSYEQYF. The CDR3 DNA is TGCGCCAGCAGAACGTCGACAGCGAGCTCCTACGAGCAGTACTTC.

The chain combines TRBV7-8 with TRBJ1-1, with D maybe TRBD1 (5 bases). The CDR3 runs 17 residues. Trimming stripped 2 bases from V and 1 base from J, with 17 bases between. Germline CDR1 is SGHVS and CDR2 is FQNEAQ. The CDR3 reads CASSLLLVGHRNTEAFF. The CDR3 DNA is TGTGCCAGCAGCTTACTCCTTGTTGGACACCGGAACACTGAAGCTTTCTTT.

This sequence joins TRBV30 and TRBJ1-1; 7 positions match TRBD1. CDR1 and CDR2 (germline): GTSNPN, SVGIG (reference sequence). The CDR3 contains 13 residues. J lost 4 bases, V lost 2 bases, and 4 bases had no gene match. This chain's CDR3 is CAWSKGARTEAFF. CDR3 DNA sequence: TGTGCCTGGAGTAAGGGGGCGCGCACTGAAGCTTTCTTT.

The genes are TRBV4-1 and TRBJ2-1; 10 bases match TRBD2. The germline V gene encodes CDR1 MGHRA and CDR2 YSYEKL. Trimming removed 4 bases from V and 9 bases from J; junction bases left unmatched: 12. CDR3 length: 16 amino acids. CDR3 sequence: CASSPSTLAGTPEQFF. The CDR3 coding sequence is TGCGCCAGCAGCCCCTCCACACTAGCGGGGACCCCTGAGCAGTTCTTC.

The chain couples TRBV18 to TRBJ1-1; D remains ambiguous. Germline CDR1 reads KGHSH; CDR2 reads LQKENI. Trimming pared 2 bases from V and 3 bases from J, leaving 4 bases between. The CDR3 spans 12 residues. The CDR3, as DNA: TGTGCCAGCTCACCAGGGCACACTGAAGCTTTCTTT. It is translated as CASSPGHTEAFF.

The chain recombines TRBV11-2 with TRBJ2-7; weak D call: TRBD2 (6 bases). V gave up 0 bases and J gave up 2 bases, with 17 bases separating them. Germline CDR1 reads SGHAT; CDR2 reads FQNNGV. The CDR3 contains 17 residues. The CDR3 coding sequence is TGTGCCAGCAGCTTAGATGACCTCAGGACTACCCCCTACGAGCAGTACTTC. Residues: CASSLDDLRTTPYEQYF.

The gene calls are TRBV5-6 and TRBJ1-1, with TRBD1 identical over 12 bases. From germline, CDR1 is SGHDT and CDR2 YYEEEE. The V gene end was trimmed by 4 bases and the J gene end by 10 bases; junction bases not matched to a gene: 5. The CDR3 runs 13 residues. The CDR3 is CASSHRDRGPAFF. The CDR3 nucleotides are TGTGCCAGCAGCCACCGGGACAGGGGGCCAGCTTTCTTT.

The chain carries TRBV10-3 and TRBJ1-4; D may be TRBD1 (6 bases). The V gene lost 11 bases and the J gene lost 3 bases, with 16 bases spanning the gap. Germline CDR1 reads ENHRY; CDR2 reads SYGVKD. The CDR3 has 14 amino acids. The CDR3: CASAGGAANEKLFF. CDR3 sequence (DNA): TGTGCCTCCGCCGGGGGGGCGGCTAATGAAAAACTGTTTTTT.

The chain uses TRBV2 and TRBJ1-2; D may be TRBD1 (5 bases). CDR3 length: 19 residues. Germline-derived CDR1 and CDR2 are SNHLY and FYNNEI. Trimming removed 4 bases at V and 4 bases at J, with 28 bases between. The CDR3 DNA is TGTGCCAGCAGTGCTTCGGGGGGGAGGGCAGATTCGGTGGGCTATGGCTACACCTTC. This codes for CASSASGGRADSVGYGYTF.

This rearrangement joins TRBV9 to TRBJ1-2; no definite D call. The CDR3 extends over 14 amino acids. Trimming took off 5 bases at V and 5 bases at J, with 16 bases between the two ends. The germline V gene encodes CDR1 SGDLS and CDR2 YYNGEE. CDR3 coding DNA: TGTGCCAGCAGACGCTTGAATAACGGGTATGGCTACACCTTC. Translation: CASRRLNNGYGYTF.

V gene TRBV5-6 combines with J gene TRBJ2-3; TRBD1 matches 11 bases. CDR3 length: 16 amino acids. Germline CDR1 and CDR2: SGHDT and YYEEEE. The junction had 8 bases not matched to a gene; V was cut back by 4 bases and J by 4 bases. The CDR3 reads CASSIGTGGEADTQYF. CDR3 nucleotide sequence: TGTGCCAGCAGCATAGGGACAGGGGGAGAGGCAGATACGCAGTATTTT.

This clone has only a few counts. The rearrangement uses TRBV19 and TRBJ1-2, with a tentative D call TRBD1 (6 bases). The CDR3 extends over 14 amino acids. Germline lookup yields CDR1 LNHDA and CDR2 SQIVND (reference sequence). Trimming removed 5 bases at V and 2 bases at J, with 12 bases between. CDR3 in amino acids: CASSPLQGNYGYTF. CDR3 DNA: TGTGCCAGTAGTCCCCTACAGGGCAACTATGGCTACACCTTC. Looking up the rest from reference TRBV19 and TRBJ1-2 gives the full variable domain: DGGITQSPKYLFRKEGQNVTLSCEQNLNHDAMYWYRQDPGQGLRLIYYSQIVNDFQKGDIAEGYSVSREKKESFPLTVTSAQKNPTAFYLCASSPLQGNYGYTFGSGTRLTVV.

This sequence joins TRBV7-2 and TRBJ2-1; D is unresolved. V lost 5 bases and J lost 6, with 8 bases in between. Germline CDR1 is SGHTA and CDR2 is FQGNSA. CDR3 length equals 12 residues. DNA for the CDR3: TGTGCCAGCAGCCCCCCTAGCAATGAGCAGTTCTTC. It encodes CASSPPSNEQFF.

This clone was observed a few times. The rearrangement joins TRBV4-2 to TRBJ2-7; 8 bases align to TRBD1. Germline trimming cut 5 bases from V and 0 bases from J; bases unmatched to any gene: 6. In germline, CDR1 is LGHNA, CDR2 YNFKEQ. This CDR3 comprises 15 residues. CDR3 nucleotides: TGTGCCAGCAGCGCGGGACAGGACCCCTCCTACGAGCAGTACTTC. Amino acid sequence: CASSAGQDPSYEQYF.

The chain has TRBV7-9 and TRBJ1-4, with 7 nucleotides matching TRBD1. The germline V gene encodes CDR1 SEHNR and CDR2 FQNEAQ (reference sequence). The CDR3 runs 14 residues. Germline trimming cut 2 bases from V and 7 bases from J; bases unmatched to any gene: 4. CDR3 nucleotides: TGTGCCAGCAGCTTACAGGGGGGAGGTGAAAAACTGTTTTTT. Encoded protein: CASSLQGGGEKLFF.

V gene TRBV7-9 combines with J gene TRBJ2-3; the match to TRBD2 covers 7 bases. The germline CDR1 and CDR2 sequences are SEHNR and FQNEAQ (reference sequence). The trim removed 1 base at V and 5 bases at J, leaving 9 bases unmatched. CDR3 length: 16 residues. The CDR3 sequence: CASSLVLAGEGDTQYF. The CDR3 DNA sequence: TGTGCCAGCAGCTTAGTGTTGGCGGGAGAAGGAGATACGCAGTATTTT.

V and J are TRBV19 and TRBJ1-1; D is unclear. The CDR3 is made up of 14 amino acids. Germline CDR1 LNHDA, CDR2 SQIVND (reference sequence). V was shortened by 5 bases and J by 0 bases, with 10 bases between the two germline ends. CDR3 sequence (DNA): TGTGCCAGTAGTCAGCGTTACATGAACACTGAAGCTTTCTTT. Its translation: CASSQRYMNTEAFF.

V and J are TRBV4-2 and TRBJ2-6, with TRBD1 matching 7 bases. J gave up 0 bases and V 7 bases, and 6 bases lay outside the gene matches. CDR1 and CDR2 (germline): LGHNA, YNFKEQ. The CDR3 runs 16 residues. The CDR3 loop is CASTEGATSGANVLTF. DNA of the CDR3: TGTGCCAGCACCGAGGGGGCCACCTCTGGGGCCAACGTCCTGACTTTC.